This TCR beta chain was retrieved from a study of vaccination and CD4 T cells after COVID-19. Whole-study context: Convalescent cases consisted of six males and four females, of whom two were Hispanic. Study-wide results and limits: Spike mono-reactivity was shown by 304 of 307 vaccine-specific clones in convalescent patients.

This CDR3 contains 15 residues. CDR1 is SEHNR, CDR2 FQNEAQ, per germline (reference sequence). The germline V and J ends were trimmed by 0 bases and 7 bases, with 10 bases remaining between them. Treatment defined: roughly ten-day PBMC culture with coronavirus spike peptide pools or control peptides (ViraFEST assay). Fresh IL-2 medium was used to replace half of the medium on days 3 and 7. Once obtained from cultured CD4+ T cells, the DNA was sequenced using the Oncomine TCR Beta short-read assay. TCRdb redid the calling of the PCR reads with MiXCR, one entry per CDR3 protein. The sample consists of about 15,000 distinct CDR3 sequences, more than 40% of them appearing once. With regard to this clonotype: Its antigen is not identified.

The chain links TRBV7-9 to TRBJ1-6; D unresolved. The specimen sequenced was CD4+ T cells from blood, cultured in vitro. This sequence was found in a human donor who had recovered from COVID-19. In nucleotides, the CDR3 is TGTGCCAGCAGCTTAGCCGGAAGGCTCAATTCACCCCTCCACTTT. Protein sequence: CASSLAGRLNSPLHF.